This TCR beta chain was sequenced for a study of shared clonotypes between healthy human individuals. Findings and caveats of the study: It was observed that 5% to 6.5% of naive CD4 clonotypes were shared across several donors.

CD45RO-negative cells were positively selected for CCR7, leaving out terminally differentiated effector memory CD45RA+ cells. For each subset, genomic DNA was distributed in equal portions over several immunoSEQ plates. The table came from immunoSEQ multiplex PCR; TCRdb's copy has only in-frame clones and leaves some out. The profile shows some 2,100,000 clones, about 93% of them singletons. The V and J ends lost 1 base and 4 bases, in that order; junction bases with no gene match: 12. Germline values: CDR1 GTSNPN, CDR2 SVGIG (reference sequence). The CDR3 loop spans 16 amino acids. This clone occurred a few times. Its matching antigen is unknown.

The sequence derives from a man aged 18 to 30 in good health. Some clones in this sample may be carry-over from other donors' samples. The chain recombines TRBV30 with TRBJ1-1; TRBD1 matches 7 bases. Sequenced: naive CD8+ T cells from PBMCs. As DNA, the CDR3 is TGTGCCTGGAGTGATGACAGGGTTTACGTTGGCACTGAAGCTTTCTTT. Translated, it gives CAWSDDRVYVGTEAFF.